One and the same sample provided the 27 T cell receptor beta chains below, sequenced in a study of blood T cell repertoires in COVID-19. Repertoires were generated with immunoSEQ multiplex PCR, while TCRdb's copy carries only in-frame clones and drops some. The sample lists about 250,000 clones, about 82% seen once, with about 6% in the top ten. The specimen sequenced was peripheral blood. All receptors derive from a woman older than 75 with COVID-19, enrolled during active disease.

The chain has TRBV30 and TRBJ1-1, with 12 positions matching TRBD1. CDR3 length: 14 residues. The germline V gene encodes CDR1 GTSNPN and CDR2 SVGIG (reference sequence). Germline trimming cut 1 base from V and 8 bases from J; bases unmatched to any gene: 5. The CDR3 bases are TGTGCCTGGAGTGCCCCGGGACAGGGGGCAGAAGCTTTCTTT. Protein product: CAWSAPGQGAEAFF.

The chain is built from TRBV5-1 and TRBJ1-2; the D gene is possibly TRBD1 (6 bases). This CDR3 is built from 15 residues. Trimming shortened V by 2 bases and J by 2 bases, and 13 bases separated the two germline ends. Germline values: CDR1 SGHRS, CDR2 YFSETQ. The CDR3 region is CASSLSQGSNYGYTF. In DNA, the CDR3 is TGCGCCAGCAGCTTAAGCCAGGGGTCAAACTATGGCTACACCTTC.

The V call is TRBV28, the J call TRBJ2-7; 9 bases match TRBD1. Unmatched junction bases numbered 10, after V lost 5 bases and J lost 5 bases. The CDR3 contains 15 residues. The germline CDR1 and CDR2 sequences are MDHEN and SYDVKM. The CDR3 nucleotides are TGTGCCAGCAGTATGACAGGGGGACCAACCAACGAGCAGTACTTC. Its protein product is CASSMTGGPTNEQYF.

The rearrangement uses TRBV19 and TRBJ2-2; TRBD1 agrees at 11 bases. V lost 4 bases, J lost 4 bases, and 5 bases stayed unmatched. CDR3 length: 16 residues. The V gene's germline CDR1 is LNHDA and CDR2 SQIVND (reference sequence). The CDR3, as DNA: TGTGCCAGTAGTACCCGGACAGGGGGCCGCACCGGGGAGCTGTTTTTT. This encodes CASSTRTGGRTGELFF.

The CDR3 coding sequence is TGTGCCAGCTCGCGACCGGGACAGGGTAGTCCTGAAGCTTTCTTT. Its translation: CASSRPGQGSPEAFF. This chain connects TRBV28 to TRBJ1-1; 9 nucleotides match TRBD1. Germline V CDR1 and CDR2: MDHEN, SYDVKM. The CDR3 loop spans 15 amino acids. J lost 6 bases, V lost 8 bases, and 13 bases had no gene match.

DNA of the CDR3: TGTGCCAGCAGCGCACTTATGGGGGCTCAAGAGACCCAGTACTTC. It specifies CASSALMGAQETQYF. The V gene is TRBV2, the J gene TRBJ2-5; weak D call: TRBD1 (6 bases). Germline V gene data show CDR1 as SNHLY and CDR2 as FYNNEI. The CDR3 has 15 amino acids. Trimming pared 6 bases from V and 2 bases from J, leaving 16 bases between.

In this sample, this clone turned up a few times. This rearrangement joins TRBV7-2 to TRBJ2-7; the D gene is possibly TRBD1 (6 bases). V dropped 5 bases and J dropped 6 bases, with 20 bases sitting between them. Germline-derived CDR1 and CDR2 are SGHTA and FQGNSA. CDR3 length: 15 residues. CDR3 amino acids: CASSQTGAGPSEQYV. The CDR3 region has the DNA TGTGCCAGCAGCCAGACAGGCGCCGGCCCATCCGAGCAGTACGTC.

The chain joins TRBV24-1 to TRBJ1-2; a possible D gene is TRBD1 (6 bases). The CDR3 length is 14 residues. Germline CDR1 and CDR2: KGHDR and SFDVKD. Trimming removed 3 bases from V and 8 bases from J, with 15 bases in between. CDR3 DNA sequence: TGTGCCACCAGTGATCCTTCAGGGGTTGGCGGCTACACCTTC. It specifies CATSDPSGVGGYTF.

The chain links TRBV7-9 to TRBJ1-1; D is unresolved. Germline V gives CDR1 SEHNR, CDR2 FQNEAQ (reference sequence). The V and J ends lost 5 bases and 1 base respectively, with 14 bases between them. The CDR3 sequence is 15 residues long. DNA of the CDR3: TGTGCCAGCAGCCTTAGGAATGCGGAGAACACTGAAGCTTTCTTT. Its protein product is CASSLRNAENTEAFF.

The genes are TRBV3-1 (or the pseudogene TRBV3-2) and TRBJ1-4, with 8 nucleotides matching TRBD1. With 0 bases clipped from V and 7 bases from J, the junction kept 10 bases outside the gene matches. The CDR3 runs 17 residues. CDR1 LGHDT and CDR2 YNNKEL come from the germline V gene (reference sequence). Here the CDR3 reads CASSQDGLAGGIEKLFF. The CDR3 DNA reads TGTGCCAGCAGCCAAGATGGCTTGGCAGGGGGCATTGAAAAACTGTTTTTT.

The rearrangement uses TRBV27 and TRBJ1-5, with D perhaps TRBD1 (5 bases). CDR3 length: 14 amino acids. The germline V and J ends were trimmed by 2 bases and 5 bases, with 10 bases remaining between them. Germline loops: CDR1 MNHEY, CDR2 SMNVEV (reference sequence). This chain's CDR3 is CASSLGGIDQPQHF. In DNA form, the CDR3 reads TGTGCCAGCAGTTTAGGGGGGATCGATCAGCCCCAGCATTTT.

The rearrangement joins TRBV4-1 to TRBJ2-3; TRBD1 might be the D (7 bases). The CDR3 is made up of 15 amino acids. The V and J ends lost 4 bases and 4 bases respectively, with 15 bases between them. CDR1 MGHRA and CDR2 YSYEKL come from the germline V gene. The CDR3 DNA reads TGCGCCAGCAGCCTCTCAGGGGGGAGGTCAGATACGCAGTATTTT. This sequence encodes CASSLSGGRSDTQYF.

CDR3 residues: CASSPRGTEAFF. As DNA, the CDR3 is TGTGCCAGCAGTCCCAGAGGGACTGAAGCTTTCTTT. V usage is TRBV12-3 or TRBV12-4 and J usage is TRBJ1-1; D not resolved. This CDR3 comprises 12 residues. With 5 bases removed from V and 5 bases from J, the gap between germline ends came to 9 bases.

This sequence joins TRBV27 and TRBJ1-5; a weak D match, TRBD1 (5 bases). The CDR3 consists of 15 residues. In germline, CDR1 is MNHEY, CDR2 SMNVEV (reference sequence). The V end was cut by 2 bases, the J end by 2 bases, with 10 bases between. CDR3 DNA sequence: TGTGCCAGCAGTTTAGGAGGGACGGGCAATCAGCCCCAGCATTTT. Its translation is CASSLGGTGNQPQHF.

The chain carries TRBV18 and TRBJ2-1, with 8 nucleotides matching TRBD1. Trimming took 3 bases from V and 6 from J; bases not matched to a gene: 4. The CDR3 runs 14 residues. Germline CDR1 KGHSH, CDR2 LQKENI. The CDR3 region has the DNA TGTGCCAGCTCACCCGGGACAGGCCTCAATGAGCAGTTCTTC. It is translated as CASSPGTGLNEQFF.

The CDR3 here is CSASSGDGYTF. In DNA, the CDR3 is TGCAGCGCCTCCTCCGGAGATGGCTACACCTTC. The V and J genes are TRBV29-1 and TRBJ1-2; D is uncertain. Germline-derived CDR1 and CDR2 are SQVTM and ANQGSEA. CDR3 length equals 11 residues. V lost 7 bases and J 6 bases, leaving 12 bases between the germline ends.

The rearrangement links TRBV5-1 to TRBJ2-5; TRBD2 matches 7 bases. The CDR3 extends over 17 amino acids. In germline, CDR1 is SGHRS, CDR2 YFSETQ. V lost 0 bases, J lost 5 bases, and 13 bases stayed unmatched. The CDR3: CASSLASREDGRETQYF. Written as DNA, the CDR3 is TGCGCCAGCAGCTTGGCCTCCCGGGAGGACGGCAGGGAGACCCAGTACTTC. The complete variable domain, with remaining parts taken from reference TRBV5-1 and TRBJ2-5, reads KAGVTQTPRYLIKTRGQQVTLSCSPISGHRSVSWYQQTPGQGLQFLFEYFSETQRNKGNFPGRFSGRQFSNSRSEMNVSTLELGDSALYLCASSLASREDGRETQYFGPGTRLLVL.

The chain links TRBV7-9 to TRBJ2-1, with TRBD1 identical over 7 bases. There are 16 residues in the CDR3. The trim removed 5 bases at V and 6 bases at J, leaving 13 bases unmatched. Germline CDR1 and CDR2: SEHNR and FQNEAQ (reference sequence). The CDR3 bases are TGTGCCAGCAGCCGCCAGACAGGGTCTCTGGCCAATGAGCAGTTCTTC. Amino acid sequence: CASSRQTGSLANEQFF. Full variable domain (rest looked up from reference TRBV7-9 and TRBJ2-1): DTGVSQNPRHKITKRGQNVTFRCDPISEHNRLYWYRQTLGQGPEFLTYFQNEAQLEKSRLLSDRFSAERPKGSFSTLEIQRTEQGDSAMYLCASSRQTGSLANEQFFGPGTRLTVL.

This chain links TRBV2 with TRBJ1-5; 8 bases are a match to TRBD1. Per the germline V gene, CDR1 is SNHLY and CDR2 is FYNNEI. The V segment lost 11 bases and the J segment 2 bases; nucleotides outside the gene matches: 11. This CDR3 contains 15 residues. The CDR3 coding sequence is TGTGCCGGAGGGGCAGGGGGCTTCGGCAATCAGCCCCAGCATTTT. As protein: CAGGAGGFGNQPQHF.

The chain recombines TRBV19 with TRBJ1-5; 8 nucleotides align to TRBD1. The CDR3 sequence is 18 residues long. Germline V CDR1 and CDR2: LNHDA, SQIVND (reference sequence). The J segment lost 7 bases and the V segment lost 5 bases, leaving 19 bases of the junction unmatched. The DNA for the CDR3 is TGTGCCAGTAGTTCCCGTTGGGCAGGGGGCAAACACCCCCAGCCCCAGCATTTT. The encoded protein is CASSSRWAGGKHPQPQHF.

This chain connects TRBV3-1 (or the pseudogene TRBV3-2) to TRBJ1-3; 7 nucleotides line up with TRBD1. The trim removed 4 bases at V and 4 bases at J, leaving 7 bases unmatched. CDR1 and CDR2 from the germline V gene are LGHDT and YNNKEL (reference sequence). This CDR3 is 15 amino acids long. Here the CDR3 reads CASSRPGTAGNTIYF. The CDR3 region has the DNA TGTGCCAGCAGCCGTCCCGGGACAGCGGGAAACACCATATATTTT.

The chain has TRBV6-5 and TRBJ1-2, with 9 bases lining up with TRBD1. The ends lost 2 bases at V and 4 bases at J; junction bases unmatched: 8. The CDR3 is 16 residues long. Germline V gene data show CDR1 as MNHEY and CDR2 as SVGAGI. The CDR3 DNA reads TGTGCCAGCAGTTACCGAGTCGGGACAGGGCCCTATGGCTACACCTTC. This encodes CASSYRVGTGPYGYTF.

This chain uses TRBV24-1 with TRBJ2-7; 9 positions match TRBD1. The CDR3 has 14 amino acids. The germline gives CDR1 KGHDR, CDR2 SFDVKD. The trim removed 3 bases at V and 3 bases at J, leaving 2 bases unmatched. The CDR3 here is CATSDPTGGYEQYF. For the CDR3, the DNA is TGTGCCACCAGTGATCCGACAGGGGGCTACGAGCAGTACTTC.

The genes are TRBV27 and TRBJ1-1; maybe TRBD1 (6 bases). CDR1 is MNHEY and CDR2 is SMNVEV in the germline V gene (reference sequence). The CDR3 length is 16 residues. Trimming shortened V by 4 bases and J by 1 base, and 16 bases separated the two germline ends. The CDR3 DNA sequence: TGTGCCAGCAGTTCAAGGGGGATCGGCAGGAACACTGAAGCTTTCTTT. Protein: CASSSRGIGRNTEAFF.

This sequence joins TRBV6-5 and TRBJ1-1; weak D call: TRBD1 (6 bases). The CDR3 totals 14 residues. Trimming stripped 4 bases from V and 1 base from J, with 10 bases between. Germline V lookup: CDR1 MNHEY, CDR2 SVGAGI. CDR3 coding DNA: TGTGCCAGCAGTTCCCTGACAGGGAACACTGAAGCTTTCTTT. The encoded protein is CASSSLTGNTEAFF.

The chain is built from TRBV19 and TRBJ1-6, with TRBD1 as a possible D gene (5 bases). There are 14 residues in the CDR3. V was clipped by 3 bases and J by 10 bases, with 13 bases between them. CDR1 LNHDA and CDR2 SQIVND come from the germline V gene (reference sequence). The CDR3 sequence: CASSIVQGDSPLHF. CDR3 nucleotide sequence: TGTGCCAGTAGTATTGTCCAGGGCGACTCACCCCTCCACTTT.

This chain joins TRBV7-8 and TRBJ1-4; 8 bases agree with TRBD1. Germline V CDR1 and CDR2: SGHVS, FQNEAQ. The CDR3 consists of 15 residues. The trim removed 5 bases at V and 3 bases at J, leaving 5 bases unmatched. For the CDR3, the DNA is TGTGCCAGCAGCCCCCAGGGGGCATCTAATGAAAAACTGTTTTTT. This translates into CASSPQGASNEKLFF.